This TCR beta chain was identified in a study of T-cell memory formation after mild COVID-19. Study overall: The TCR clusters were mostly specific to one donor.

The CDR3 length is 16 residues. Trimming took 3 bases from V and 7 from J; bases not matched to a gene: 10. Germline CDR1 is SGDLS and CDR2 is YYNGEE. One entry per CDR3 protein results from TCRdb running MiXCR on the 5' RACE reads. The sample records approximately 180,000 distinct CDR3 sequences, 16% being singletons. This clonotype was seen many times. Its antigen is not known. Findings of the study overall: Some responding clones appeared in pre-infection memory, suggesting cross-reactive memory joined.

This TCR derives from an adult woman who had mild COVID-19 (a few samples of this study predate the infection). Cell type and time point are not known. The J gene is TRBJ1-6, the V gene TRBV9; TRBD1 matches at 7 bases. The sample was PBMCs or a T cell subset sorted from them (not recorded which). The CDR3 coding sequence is TGTGCCAGCAGCGCGAGGGTGGACAGGAGGAATTCACCCCTCCACTTT. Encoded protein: CASSARVDRRNSPLHF.